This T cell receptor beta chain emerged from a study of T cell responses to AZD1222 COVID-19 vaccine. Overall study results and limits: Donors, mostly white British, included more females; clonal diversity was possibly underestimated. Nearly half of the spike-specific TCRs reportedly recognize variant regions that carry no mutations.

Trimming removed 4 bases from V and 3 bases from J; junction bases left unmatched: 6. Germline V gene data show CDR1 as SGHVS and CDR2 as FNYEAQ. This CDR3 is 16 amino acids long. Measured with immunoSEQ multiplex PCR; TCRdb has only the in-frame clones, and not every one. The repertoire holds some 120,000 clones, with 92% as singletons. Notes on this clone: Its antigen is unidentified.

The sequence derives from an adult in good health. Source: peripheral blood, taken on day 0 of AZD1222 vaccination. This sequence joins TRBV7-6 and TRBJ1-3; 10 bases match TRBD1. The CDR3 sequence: CASSSRQGAGGNTIYF. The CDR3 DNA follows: TGTGCCAGCAGCTCGCGACAGGGGGCGGGTGGAAACACCATATATTTT.